This note documents a single T cell receptor (beta chain) sequence. With 60 Vbeta and 13 Jbeta primers, the PCR was carried out. Sequencing used immunoSEQ multiplex PCR; TCRdb keeps in-frame clones, though not all of them. The repertoire table contains 100,000 to 150,000 clones. The data derive from a study of cytomegalovirus exposure and HLA in healthy donors. In the study overall: Earlier results showed approximately 110 million unique TCR beta sequences derived from roughly 180 million T cells.

Germline V gene lookup returns CDR1 SGHRS and CDR2 YFSETQ. V was pared by 4 bases and J by 1 base, with 12 bases between. There are 15 residues in the CDR3. The origin of this receptor is a man aged 35-49 years in good health and CMV-seronegative. The chain is built from TRBV5-1 and TRBJ2-1; D might be TRBD2 (6 bases). Specimen: PBMCs. The CDR3, as DNA: TGCGCCAGCAGCGCTCTGGGGGGTTCCTACAATGAGCAGTTCTTC. Protein sequence: CASSALGGSYNEQFF.